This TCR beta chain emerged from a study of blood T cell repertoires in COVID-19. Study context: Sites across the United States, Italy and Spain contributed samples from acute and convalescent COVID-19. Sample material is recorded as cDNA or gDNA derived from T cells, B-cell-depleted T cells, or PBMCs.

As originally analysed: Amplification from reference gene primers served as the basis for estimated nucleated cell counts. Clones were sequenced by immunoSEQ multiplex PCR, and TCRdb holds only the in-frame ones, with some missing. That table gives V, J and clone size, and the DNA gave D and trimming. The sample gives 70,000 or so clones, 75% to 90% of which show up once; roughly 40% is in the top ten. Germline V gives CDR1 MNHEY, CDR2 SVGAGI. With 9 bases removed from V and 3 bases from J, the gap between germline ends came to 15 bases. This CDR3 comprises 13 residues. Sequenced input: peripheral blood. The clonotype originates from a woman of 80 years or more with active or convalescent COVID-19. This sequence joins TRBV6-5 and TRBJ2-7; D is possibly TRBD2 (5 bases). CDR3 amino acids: CARAVDQNYEQYF. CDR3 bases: TGTGCCAGAGCGGTGGACCAAAACTACGAGCAGTACTTC.